The rows below give T cell receptor beta chains drawn from one sample of a study of T cells in Graves' hyperthyroidism and ophthalmopathy. TCRdb used MiXCR to reprocess the multiplex PCR reads, holding one entry per CDR3 protein. Of under 350,000 distinct CDR3 sequences in the sample, around 20% were seen once. Sequencing input: blood. These TCRs come from a woman in her forties or fifties with Graves' hyperthyroidism. Both conserved end residues are part of each CDR3. A D gene is named only where the DNA matches it firmly. Size values are once, few and many counts, or a class for expanded clones, and some rows have none.

>TRBD1|TRBJ2-1|TRBV24-1|many
CATSDRGQVLVMNEQFF
TGTGCCACCAGTGACCGTGGACAGGTGTTGGTAATGAATGAGCAGTTCTTC
>TRBD1|TRBJ1-2|TRBV19|.
CASTLDRTYYGYTF
TGTGCCAGTACCCTGGACAGGACCTACTATGGCTACACCTTC
>.|TRBJ2-5|TRBV5-1|many
CASSLLGQETQYF
TGCGCCAGCAGCTTGCTGGGCCAAGAGACCCAGTACTTC
>.|TRBJ2-6|TRBV20-1|few
CSADGRSGANVLTF
TGCAGTGCTGATGGGCGCTCTGGGGCCAACGTCCTGACTTTC
>.|TRBJ2-5|TRBV20-1|.
CSASALETQYF
TGCAGTGCTAGCGCATTGGAGACCCAGTACTTC
>.|TRBJ1-6|TRBV20-1|many
CSATGLSSYNSPLHF
TGCAGTGCTACAGGGCTGAGCTCCTATAATTCACCCCTCCACTTT
>.|TRBJ1-5|TRBV7-6|many
CASSLAGNDQPQHF
TGTGCCAGCAGCTTAGCGGGGAACGATCAGCCCCAGCATTTT
>.|TRBJ1-6|TRBV7-8|.
CASSLAGRSSYNSPLHF
TGTGCCAGCAGCTTAGCAGGCAGGTCCTCCTATAATTCACCCCTCCACTTT
>.|TRBJ1-5|TRBV12-3/TRBV12-4|.
CASSLAPQGFQPQHF
TGTGCCAGCAGTTTAGCCCCTCAGGGTTTTCAGCCCCAGCATTTT
>.|TRBJ1-4|TRBV5-1|many
CASSSSTANEKLFF
TGCGCCAGCAGCTCTTCGACAGCTAATGAAAAACTGTTTTTT
>.|TRBJ1-1|TRBV4-1|many
CASSQGFRGLNTEAFF
TGCGCCAGCAGCCAAGGATTTAGGGGACTGAACACTGAAGCTTTCTTT
>TRBD1|TRBJ2-7|TRBV20-1|many
CSARADRGEQYF
TGCAGTGCTAGAGCCGACAGGGGCGAGCAGTACTTC
>.|TRBJ2-7|TRBV11-3|many
CASSSKGRGEQYF
TGTGCCAGCAGTTCCAAAGGACGGGGCGAGCAGTACTTC
>.|TRBJ2-7|TRBV28|many
CASSWREGETVVSRKTYEQYF
TGTGCCAGCAGTTGGAGGGAGGGGGAGACCGTGGTGTCGAGAAAGACCTACGAGCAGTACTTC
>TRBD1|TRBJ1-2|TRBV5-1|many
CASSLGDRGKGYTF
TGCGCCAGCAGCTTGGGGGACAGGGGAAAAGGCTACACCTTC
>.|TRBJ1-1|TRBV7-8|.
CASSLASAGGMNTEAFF
TGTGCCAGCAGCTTAGCAAGTGCGGGGGGAATGAACACTGAAGCTTTCTTT
>.|TRBJ1-1|TRBV4-1|many
CASSLGLLNTEAFF
TGCGCCAGCAGCCTAGGACTGTTGAACACTGAAGCTTTCTTT
>TRBD1|TRBJ1-1|TRBV11-3|many
CASSSGQGANSEAFF
TGTGCCAGCAGCTCGGGACAGGGGGCGAACTCTGAAGCTTTCTTT
>TRBD2|TRBJ2-3|TRBV20-1|many
CSAQRLAGVIDTQYF
TGCAGTGCCCAAAGACTAGCGGGAGTTATAGATACGCAGTATTTT
>TRBD2|TRBJ2-1|TRBV28|many
CASSLGLAGGALSNEQFF
TGTGCCAGCAGTTTAGGGCTAGCGGGGGGGGCACTCTCCAATGAGCAGTTCTTC
>TRBD2|TRBJ2-3|TRBV28|.
CASSPPGLATDTQYF
TGTGCCAGCAGTCCACCGGGACTAGCGACAGATACGCAGTATTTT
>TRBD1|TRBJ1-5|TRBV2|.
CASSPGGESQPQHF
TGTGCCAGCTCACCAGGGGGGGAATCTCAGCCCCAGCATTTT
>.|TRBJ1-2|TRBV28|.
CASSLLHSGGYTF
TGTGCCAGCAGTTTATTACATTCCGGGGGCTACACCTTC
>.|TRBJ2-4|TRBV6-2/TRBV6-3|many
CASSRGGRNKNIQYF
TGTGCCAGCAGCAGGGGTGGCCGCAACAAAAACATTCAGTACTTC
>TRBD2|TRBJ2-3|TRBV5-1|.
CASSLTQRGLITDTQYF
TGCGCCAGCAGCTTGACCCAGCGGGGGCTTATCACAGATACGCAGTATTTT
>TRBD2|TRBJ2-7|TRBV4-1|.
CASQLASGSYEQYF
TGCGCCAGTCAATTGGCTAGCGGGAGTTACGAGCAGTACTTC
>.|TRBJ1-2|TRBV6-1|.
CASRMDRNYGYTF
TGTGCCAGCAGGATGGACAGAAACTATGGCTACACCTTC
>TRBD2|TRBJ2-3|TRBV9|.
CASSPKVTGGGRTDTQYF
TGTGCCAGCAGCCCAAAGGTGACTGGCGGGGGACGCACAGATACGCAGTATTTT
>TRBD2|TRBJ2-5|TRBV5-1|.
CASRRLAGVLGETQYF
TGCGCCAGCAGGCGGCTAGCGGGAGTGTTGGGAGAGACCCAGTACTTC
>.|TRBJ2-3|TRBV2|many
CASSARTDTQYF
TGTGCCAGCAGTGCGCGGACAGATACGCAGTATTTT
>.|TRBJ2-7|TRBV11-1|.
CASSLAETGTYEQYF
TGTGCCAGCAGCTTAGCGGAGACAGGAACCTACGAGCAGTACTTC
>TRBD1|TRBJ1-1|TRBV3-1|many
CASSQDRGRTEAFF
TGTGCCAGCAGCCAGGACAGGGGGCGTACTGAAGCTTTCTTT
>.|TRBJ2-7|TRBV20-1|few
CSARDTHEQYF
TGCAGTGCAAGGGACACCCACGAGCAGTACTTC
>TRBD2|TRBJ2-1|TRBV9|few
CASSRVGGTSGPMEQFF
TGTGCCAGCAGCAGAGTAGGTGGGACTAGCGGACCTATGGAGCAGTTCTTC